This passage covers 27 T cell receptor beta chains from one sample sequenced in a study of blood T cell repertoires in COVID-19. TCRdb's table, derived via immunoSEQ multiplex PCR, lists solely in-frame clones and lacks some. In the table there are over 130,000 clones, approximately 85% of which are singletons. The specimen sequenced was PBMCs or T cells enriched from blood (not recorded which). Source of these receptors: a woman aged 45-59 years with acute COVID-19.

The chain links TRBV4-1 to TRBJ2-7; D may be TRBD1 (5 bases). Trimming cost V 0 bases and J 1 base, with 10 bases left between them. This CDR3 is built from 15 residues. Germline lookup yields CDR1 MGHRA and CDR2 YSYEKL. The CDR3 DNA sequence: TGCGCCAGCAGCCAAGACCCAGGGAATTCCTACGAGCAGTACTTC. Translation gives CASSQDPGNSYEQYF.

The chain uses TRBV7-9 and TRBJ1-6; 7 bases are shared with TRBD1. The CDR3 has 15 residues. Germline V CDR1 and CDR2: SEHNR, FQNEAQ (reference sequence). V gave up 5 bases and J gave up 4 bases; unmatched junction bases: 5. CDR3 protein: CASSPEGQYNSPLHF. The CDR3 nucleotides read TGTGCCAGCAGCCCAGAGGGACAGTATAATTCACCCCTCCACTTT.

The chain combines TRBV28 with TRBJ1-2; 8 bases fit TRBD1. Germline CDR1 is MDHEN and CDR2 is SYDVKM. The CDR3 spans 14 residues. With 2 bases clipped from V and 4 bases from J, the junction kept 3 bases outside the gene matches. CDR3 sequence: CASSLGTGVYGYTF. CDR3 nucleotides: TGTGCCAGCAGTTTAGGGACAGGTGTCTATGGCTACACCTTC.

V is TRBV30 and J is TRBJ2-1; 8 bases fit TRBD2. Trimming at V came to 2 bases and at J to 6 bases, leaving 21 bases not matched to a gene. The germline gives CDR1 GTSNPN, CDR2 SVGIG (reference sequence). The CDR3 covers 19 residues. The CDR3 here is CAWSPSPYPPSGPRNEQFF. The CDR3 coding sequence is TGTGCCTGGAGTCCCTCGCCCTACCCTCCTAGCGGGCCGCGCAATGAGCAGTTCTTC.

V gene TRBV9 combines with J gene TRBJ1-2, with 8 bases aligning to TRBD1. The trim removed 4 bases at V and 2 bases at J, leaving 7 bases unmatched. The CDR3 is 15 amino acids. Germline CDR1 is SGDLS and CDR2 is YYNGEE. The CDR3 protein is CASSISTGENYGYTF. The CDR3 nucleotides are TGTGCCAGCAGCATCTCGACAGGGGAAAACTATGGCTACACCTTC. The full variable domain, completed using reference TRBV9 and TRBJ1-2, is DSGVTQTPKHLITATGQRVTLRCSPRSGDLSVYWYQQSLDQGLQFLIQYYNGEERAKGNILERFSAQQFPDLHSELNLSSLELGDSALYFCASSISTGENYGYTFGSGTRLTVV.

The chain couples TRBV4-3 to TRBJ2-1; perhaps TRBD2 as D (5 bases). V was clipped by 1 base and J by 0 bases, with 16 bases between them. CDR3 size: 18 residues. Germline V CDR1 and CDR2: LGHNA, YSLEER. Here the CDR3 reads CASSQGRSGLSSYNEQFF. CDR3 bases: TGCGCCAGCAGCCAAGGTCGAAGTGGACTGAGCTCCTACAATGAGCAGTTCTTC.

The chain combines TRBV4-1 with TRBJ2-1; no definite D call. With 2 bases removed from V and 4 bases from J, the gap between germline ends came to 15 bases. CDR3 length equals 16 residues. CDR1 and CDR2 from the germline V gene are MGHRA and YSYEKL. CDR3 nucleotide sequence: TGCGCCAGCAGCCAACCGTACCGGTACAGTTACAATGAGCAGTTCTTC. It codes for CASSQPYRYSYNEQFF.

This chain links TRBV5-1 with TRBJ2-1; 9 nucleotides match TRBD2. Germline CDR1 reads SGHRS; CDR2 reads YFSETQ. V lost 4 bases and J lost 4; bases outside the gene matches: 9. CDR3 length equals 16 residues. Here the CDR3 DNA reads TGCGCCAGCAGCCGGGGAGGGACTAGCCATTACAATGAGCAGTTCTTC. Protein: CASSRGGTSHYNEQFF. The variable domain in full, with the rest retrieved from reference TRBV5-1 and TRBJ2-1, is KAGVTQTPRYLIKTRGQQVTLSCSPISGHRSVSWYQQTPGQGLQFLFEYFSETQRNKGNFPGRFSGRQFSNSRSEMNVSTLELGDSALYLCASSRGGTSHYNEQFFGPGTRLTVL.

This clone appeared a single time. V usage is TRBV7-6 and J usage is TRBJ1-4; the D is unclear. CDR3 length: 14 residues. Germline values: CDR1 SGHVS, CDR2 FNYEAQ. Trimming left V 3 bases short and J 4 bases short, with 9 bases between. The CDR3 nucleotides are TGTGCCAGCAGCTTCTTGGGGAGTAATGAAAAACTGTTTTTT. As protein: CASSFLGSNEKLFF. Full variable domain (outside the CDR3, taken from reference TRBV7-6 and TRBJ1-4): GAGVSQSPRYKVTKRGQDVALRCDPISGHVSLYWYRQALGQGPEFLTYFNYEAQQDKSGLPNDRFSAERPEGSISTLTIQRTEQRDSAMYRCASSFLGSNEKLFFGSGTQLSVL.

Details on this clone: Distinct nucleotide sequences in the sample also encode this CDR3. The CDR3 sequence: CASSVGSDTQYF. CDR3 bases: TGTGCCAGCAGCGTAGGGAGTGATACGCAGTATTTT. The V call is TRBV9, the J call TRBJ2-3; D is unresolved. CDR1 is SGDLS, CDR2 YYNGEE, per germline. This CDR3 has 12 residues. Between the trimmed V and J ends, which lost 0 bases and 6 bases, there was a span of 5 bases.

The V gene is TRBV7-3, the J gene TRBJ2-7; 8 bases agree with TRBD2. The CDR3 runs 14 residues. With 8 bases clipped from V and 6 bases from J, the junction kept 12 bases outside the gene matches. Per the germline V gene, CDR1 is SGHTA and CDR2 is FQGTGA. The CDR3 sequence is CASGPGTRFSEQYF. DNA for the CDR3: TGTGCCAGCGGCCCCGGGACTAGATTCTCCGAGCAGTACTTC.

The V and J genes are TRBV4-3 and TRBJ2-7; 9 nucleotides align to TRBD2. Per germline, CDR1 LGHNA and CDR2 YSLEER. This CDR3 contains 15 residues. V shed 1 base and J 2 bases; nucleotides not matched to a gene: 3. The chain's CDR3 is CASSQGLAATYEQYF. CDR3 DNA sequence: TGCGCCAGCAGCCAAGGACTAGCGGCCACCTACGAGCAGTACTTC.

The chain uses TRBV27 and TRBJ2-7, with 9 bases lining up with TRBD2. The germline CDR1 and CDR2 sequences are MNHEY and SMNVEV (reference sequence). The ends lost 6 bases at V and 0 bases at J; junction bases unmatched: 9. The CDR3 is 16 residues long. CDR3 DNA: TGTGCCAGCAGACGCCGACTAGCGGAAAGCTCCTACGAGCAGTACTTC. Translation: CASRRRLAESSYEQYF.

The V call is TRBV27, the J call TRBJ1-5, with 7 bases fitting TRBD1. Germline CDR1 reads MNHEY; CDR2 reads SMNVEV (reference sequence). Unmatched junction bases numbered 10, after V lost 7 bases and J lost 7 bases. The CDR3 is 14 residues long. Here the CDR3 DNA reads TGTGCCAGCACCTTAAGACAGGGAGGCCAGCCCCAGCATTTT. Translating gives CASTLRQGGQPQHF.

This clone was seen only once. This chain joins TRBV15 and TRBJ2-5, with D perhaps matching TRBD1 (8 bases). Looked up from germline, CDR1 is LNHNV and CDR2 is YYDKDF (reference sequence). V was trimmed by 1 base and J by 1 base, leaving 13 bases between them. The CDR3 covers 16 residues. The CDR3 region has the DNA TGTGCCACCAGCAGAGCACAGGGGGAGGGCCAAGAGACCCAGTACTTC. Its protein product is CATSRAQGEGQETQYF.

The chain combines TRBV2 with TRBJ2-1; no definite D call. CDR3 length: 13 amino acids. Per the germline V gene, CDR1 is SNHLY and CDR2 is FYNNEI. V was pared by 6 bases and J by 6 bases, with 12 bases between. The CDR3 DNA is TGTGCCAGCAGCATGGGCGAGTTCAATGAGCAGTTCTTC. Residues: CASSMGEFNEQFF.

V gene TRBV29-1 combines with J gene TRBJ2-5; TRBD1 is a possible D gene (6 bases). Germline-derived CDR1 and CDR2 are SQVTM and ANQGSEA. The CDR3 loop spans 12 amino acids. V lost 3 bases and J 2 bases, leaving 7 bases between the germline ends. CDR3 amino acids: CSVDGTQETQYF. The DNA for the CDR3 is TGCAGCGTTGATGGGACACAAGAGACCCAGTACTTC. The full variable domain, its missing parts supplied by reference TRBV29-1 and TRBJ2-5, is SAVISQKPSRDICQRGTSLTIQCQVDSQVTMMFWYRQQPGQSLTLIATANQGSEATYESGFVIDKFPISRPNLTFSTLTVSNMSPEDSSIYLCSVDGTQETQYFGPGTRLLVL.

The chain is built from TRBV19 and TRBJ1-3, with TRBD1 matching 12 bases. The CDR3 is 16 amino acids. CDR1 and CDR2 from the germline V gene are LNHDA and SQIVND (reference sequence). Trimming cost V 6 bases and J 6 bases; bases outside gene matches: 9. This CDR3 is CASRGLPGQGANTIYF. The CDR3 DNA reads as TGTGCCAGTAGGGGACTACCGGGACAGGGGGCAAACACCATATATTTT.

This rearrangement joins TRBV2 to TRBJ2-1, with D maybe TRBD2 (6 bases). The CDR3 runs to 15 residues. V dropped 6 bases and J dropped 6 bases, with 18 bases sitting between them. Per germline, CDR1 SNHLY and CDR2 FYNNEI. The CDR3: CASSGPGLTSNEQFF. The CDR3 region has the DNA TGTGCCAGCAGCGGCCCGGGACTCACAAGCAATGAGCAGTTCTTC.

The V gene is TRBV5-1, the J gene TRBJ2-2; D gene unclear. Deletions cut 4 bases from V and 3 bases from J, with 16 bases between. CDR3 length: 16 residues. Looked up from germline, CDR1 is SGHRS and CDR2 is YFSETQ. The CDR3 loop is CASSPRVLADTGELFF. The CDR3 DNA follows: TGCGCCAGCAGCCCCCGGGTACTTGCTGACACCGGGGAGCTGTTTTTT. Using reference TRBV5-1 and TRBJ2-2 for the parts outside the CDR3, the full variable domain is KAGVTQTPRYLIKTRGQQVTLSCSPISGHRSVSWYQQTPGQGLQFLFEYFSETQRNKGNFPGRFSGRQFSNSRSEMNVSTLELGDSALYLCASSPRVLADTGELFFGEGSRLTVL.

The V gene is TRBV5-4, the J gene TRBJ2-5; D possibly corresponds to TRBD2 (7 bases). Trimming pared 7 bases from V and 2 bases from J, leaving 18 bases between. CDR1 is SGHNT, CDR2 YYREEE, per germline (reference sequence). The length of the CDR3 is 15 residues. The CDR3: CASFRGGAGQETQYF. CDR3 DNA sequence: TGTGCCAGCTTTAGGGGGGGCGCGGGTCAAGAGACCCAGTACTTC.

The chain couples TRBV24-1 to TRBJ1-1; D remains unclear. The CDR3 length is 13 residues. Deletions cut 10 bases from V and 5 bases from J, with 16 bases between. CDR1 and CDR2 (germline): KGHDR, SFDVKD. The CDR3 sequence is CATSRVGSTEAFF. For the CDR3, the DNA is TGTGCCACTAGTAGAGTGGGGAGTACTGAAGCTTTCTTT.

This chain joins TRBV28 and TRBJ2-7, with 7 bases that match TRBD2. Per the germline V gene, CDR1 is MDHEN and CDR2 is SYDVKM. The V segment lost 8 bases and the J segment 0 bases; nucleotides outside the gene matches: 10. The CDR3 sequence is 15 residues long. CDR3 region: CASARGGSSSYEQYF. The CDR3 DNA sequence: TGTGCCAGCGCCCGGGGCGGGAGTAGCTCCTACGAGCAGTACTTC.

The CDR3 DNA reads as TGTGCCAGTAGTATCCACCAGGGGGAAGAGACCCAGTACTTC. Residues: CASSIHQGEETQYF. The genes are TRBV19 and TRBJ2-5; 7 bases match TRBD1. V was clipped by 3 bases and J by 3 bases; unmatched bases: 4. This CDR3 is 14 amino acids long. Germline loops: CDR1 LNHDA, CDR2 SQIVND (reference sequence).

The chain links TRBV5-1 to TRBJ2-5, with D maybe TRBD1 (6 bases). Germline values: CDR1 SGHRS, CDR2 YFSETQ. This CDR3 region has 15 residues. Trimming cost V 4 bases and J 2 bases, with 15 bases left between them. CDR3 loop: CASSEADRRQETQYF. The DNA of the CDR3 is TGCGCCAGCAGCGAGGCGGACAGAAGACAAGAGACCCAGTACTTC.

The CDR3 coding sequence is TGTGCCAGCAGCTTAACACAGGGCCGCTCACCCCTCCACTTT. As protein: CASSLTQGRSPLHF. V usage is TRBV7-2 and J usage is TRBJ1-6, with a tentative D call TRBD1 (6 bases). The V end was cut by 2 bases, the J end by 10 bases, with 12 bases between. Germline CDR1 reads SGHTA; CDR2 reads FQGNSA. There are 14 residues in the CDR3.

The chain recombines TRBV7-8 with TRBJ2-3, with TRBD2 identical over 9 bases. Looked up from germline, CDR1 is SGHVS and CDR2 is FQNEAQ. After removal of 5 bases from V and 5 bases from J, the junction contained 8 bases not matched to a gene. The CDR3 is made up of 15 amino acids. CDR3 coding DNA: TGTGCCAGCAGCGTTTTAGCGGGGGTGGGAGATACGCAGTATTTT. As protein: CASSVLAGVGDTQYF.